A selection of T cell receptor beta chains follows, all from one sample in a study of beta chain features in type 1 diabetes. Profiling relied on immunoSEQ multiplex PCR, and the TCRdb table lists in-frame clones only, not all of them. Of some 370,000 clones listed, around 10% are singletons. Input material: central memory CD4+ T cells from blood. The receptor set was obtained from a man between 25 and 39 years old with type 1 diabetes. CDR3s include the opening cysteine and the closing phenylalanine or tryptophan. A D gene is named only where the DNA matches it firmly. Clone sizes are given selectively: once, few, many, or a class where the clone is expanded.

j_gene	abundance	v_gene	d_gene	CDR3aa	CDR3nt
TRBJ1-5	.	TRBV6-5	.	CASSYHRDSQGQPQHF	TGTGCCAGCAGTTACCACCGGGACTCCCAAGGTCAGCCCCAGCATTTT
TRBJ2-1	many	TRBV19	TRBD2	CASSPRTSGREREQFF	TGTGCCAGTAGTCCACGGACTAGCGGGAGGGAACGTGAGCAGTTCTTC
TRBJ1-5	few	TRBV7-2	.	CASSQGNQPQHF	TGTGCCAGCAGTCAGGGGAATCAGCCCCAGCATTTT
TRBJ2-7	.	TRBV27	TRBD1	CASSLWDRVYEQYF	TGTGCCAGCAGTTTATGGGACAGGGTCTACGAGCAGTACTTC
TRBJ2-1	medium-sized	TRBV28	.	CASSLIGGFYNEQFF	TGTGCCAGCAGTTTAATAGGAGGTTTCTACAATGAGCAGTTCTTC
TRBJ1-2	many	TRBV9	TRBD1	CASSEAPQGGEGYTF	TGTGCCAGCAGCGAGGCCCCACAGGGGGGTGAGGGCTACACCTTC
TRBJ2-7	.	TRBV30	TRBD2	CASSSGGLYEQYF	TGTGCCAGCAGCTCGGGAGGGCTCTACGAGCAGTACTTC
TRBJ2-2	many	TRBV7-2	TRBD2	CASSLRWEGLTGELFF	TGTGCCAGCAGCCTTAGGTGGGAGGGGTTGACCGGGGAGCTGTTTTTT
TRBJ2-3	.	TRBV29-1	TRBD1	CSGDRGGTDTQYF	TGCAGCGGGGACAGGGGTGGGACGGATACGCAGTATTTT
TRBJ2-1	.	TRBV15	.	CATSRPGTYNEQFF	TGTGCCACCAGCAGACCGGGAACGTACAATGAGCAGTTCTTC
TRBJ2-1	few	TRBV11-2	.	CASSLDLFIRRWNEQFF	TGTGCCAGCAGCTTAGATTTGTTTATTAGACGTTGGAATGAGCAGTTCTTC
TRBJ2-2	.	TRBV6-4	.	CASSGEMNTGELFF	TGTGCCAGCTCGGGGGAGATGAACACCGGGGAGCTGTTTTTT
TRBJ1-2	.	TRBV5-6	.	CASSFPGAYGYTF	TGTGCCAGCAGCTTCCCAGGGGCCTATGGCTACACCTTC
TRBJ1-3	few	TRBV18	.	CASSPRGGAGVSGNTIYF	TGTGCCAGCTCACCACGTGGCGGGGCAGGAGTCTCTGGAAACACCATATATTTT
TRBJ2-7	few	TRBV27	.	CASSLNSLGYEQYF	TGTGCCAGCAGTCTAAACAGCCTGGGGTACGAGCAGTACTTC
TRBJ2-7	.	TRBV9	.	CASSLEALSYEQYF	TGTGCCAGCAGCCTGGAGGCACTCTCCTACGAGCAGTACTTC
TRBJ2-7	few	TRBV11-3	.	CASSPRQSYEQYF	TGTGCCAGCAGCCCCCGACAGAGCTACGAGCAGTACTTC
TRBJ2-5	few	TRBV2	.	CASTGRSMRETQYF	TGTGCCAGCACGGGCCGGAGTATGCGGGAGACCCAGTACTTC
TRBJ2-2	few	TRBV4-3	TRBD2	CASSQEELAVLSNTGELFF	TGCGCCAGCAGCCAAGAGGAACTAGCGGTCCTTTCCAACACCGGGGAGCTGTTTTTT
TRBJ2-1	few	TRBV29-1	TRBD2	CSVEESASGRGGQFF	TGCAGCGTTGAAGAATCGGCTAGCGGGAGGGGAGGGCAGTTCTTC
TRBJ2-1	few	TRBV2	.	CASSEGVWTPREQPYNEQFF	TGTGCCAGCAGTGAAGGGGTCTGGACCCCACGGGAGCAACCCTACAATGAGCAGTTCTTC
TRBJ2-7	few	TRBV7-2	.	CASSLGARGFGWSEQYF	TGTGCCAGCAGCTTAGGGGCTAGAGGCTTCGGATGGTCCGAGCAGTACTTC
TRBJ2-3	.	TRBV18	.	CASSPVGPTDTQYF	TGTGCCAGCTCACCAGTAGGGCCCACAGATACGCAGTATTTT
TRBJ2-1	few	TRBV7-2	TRBD2	CASTGLAGVSYNEQFF	TGTGCCAGCACGGGACTAGCGGGAGTTTCCTACAATGAGCAGTTCTTC
TRBJ1-4	few	TRBV14	.	CASSQDVRLRVSNEKLFF	TGTGCCAGCAGCCAAGATGTTCGCCTTCGGGTATCTAATGAAAAACTGTTTTTT
TRBJ2-1	few	TRBV27	.	CASTPSWGLHNEQFF	TGTGCCAGCACCCCTTCGTGGGGGCTCCACAATGAGCAGTTCTTC
TRBJ2-7	.	TRBV6-5	TRBD2	CASSYKAGGSGYEQYF	TGTGCCAGCAGTTATAAGGCGGGAGGGTCGGGCTACGAGCAGTACTTC
TRBJ2-2	few	TRBV11-2	TRBD1	CASSLRTGNTGELFF	TGTGCCAGCAGCCTAAGGACAGGCAACACCGGGGAGCTGTTTTTT
TRBJ2-7	few	TRBV7-3	TRBD2	CASSQTVAGGPYEQYF	TGTGCCAGCAGCCAGACGGTGGCGGGAGGTCCTTACGAGCAGTACTTC
TRBJ2-1	.	TRBV7-9	TRBD2	CASSPPLRLAAHNEQFF	TGTGCCAGCAGCCCGCCCCTCAGACTAGCGGCCCACAATGAGCAGTTCTTC
TRBJ1-5	many	TRBV5-1	.	CASSQEGGSNQPQHF	TGCGCCAGCAGCCAGGAGGGGGGTAGCAATCAGCCCCAGCATTTT
TRBJ2-1	.	TRBV6-5	.	CAISSGTSYNEQFF	TGTGCCATCAGCTCCGGGACCAGCTACAATGAGCAGTTCTTC
TRBJ2-7	few	TRBV7-8	.	CASSLVGGGYEQYF	TGTGCCAGCAGCTTAGTTGGGGGAGGCTACGAGCAGTACTTC
TRBJ2-5	many	TRBV5-1	TRBD1	CASFEAGGETQYF	TGCGCCAGCTTCGAAGCAGGGGGAGAGACCCAGTACTTC
TRBJ2-1	.	TRBV29-1	TRBD2	CSVPKGLAAYNEQFF	TGCAGCGTTCCAAAGGGACTAGCCGCCTACAATGAGCAGTTCTTC
TRBJ1-3	.	TRBV9	.	CASDPTGGSGNTIYF	TGTGCCAGCGATCCGACAGGCGGCTCTGGAAACACCATATATTTT
TRBJ2-5	.	TRBV5-6	TRBD1	CASSRDRAETQYF	TGTGCCAGCAGCAGGGACAGGGCGGAGACCCAGTACTTC
TRBJ1-4	many	TRBV2	.	CASMYAVEKLFF	TGTGCCAGCATGTATGCGGTCGAAAAACTGTTTTTT
TRBJ1-2	.	TRBV25-1	.	CASQEGSGNYGYTF	TGTGCCAGCCAGGAGGGTAGTGGAAACTATGGCTACACCTTC
TRBJ2-2	.	TRBV6-6	.	CASRGTGELFF	TGTGCCAGCAGGGGCACCGGGGAGCTGTTTTTT
TRBJ1-2	.	TRBV7-6	TRBD1	CASSLSPPGQGVGGYTF	TGTGCCAGCAGCTTATCCCCCCCGGGACAGGGGGTGGGGGGCTACACCTTC
TRBJ2-7	.	TRBV9	TRBD2	CASSVTSGSHSEQYF	TGTGCCAGCAGCGTAACTAGCGGGAGTCATAGCGAGCAGTACTTC
TRBJ2-3	.	TRBV27	TRBD2	CASCPGGGSTDTQYF	TGTGCCAGCTGCCCCGGGGGGGGTTCCACAGATACGCAGTATTTT
TRBJ2-7	few	TRBV5-1	TRBD2	CASSLRGGHEQYF	TGCGCCAGCAGCCTCCGGGGGGGCCACGAGCAGTACTTC
TRBJ1-1	.	TRBV7-3	.	CASSLSWIRQRDTEAFF	TGTGCCAGCAGCCTATCATGGATCCGACAAAGGGACACTGAAGCTTTCTTT
TRBJ1-5	few	TRBV6-6	.	CASSVLNSNQPQHF	TGTGCCAGCAGTGTATTGAATAGCAATCAGCCCCAGCATTTT
TRBJ2-7	.	TRBV27	.	CASSTLAGQPYSYEQYF	TGTGCCAGCAGTACCCTCGCGGGGCAGCCCTACTCCTACGAGCAGTACTTC